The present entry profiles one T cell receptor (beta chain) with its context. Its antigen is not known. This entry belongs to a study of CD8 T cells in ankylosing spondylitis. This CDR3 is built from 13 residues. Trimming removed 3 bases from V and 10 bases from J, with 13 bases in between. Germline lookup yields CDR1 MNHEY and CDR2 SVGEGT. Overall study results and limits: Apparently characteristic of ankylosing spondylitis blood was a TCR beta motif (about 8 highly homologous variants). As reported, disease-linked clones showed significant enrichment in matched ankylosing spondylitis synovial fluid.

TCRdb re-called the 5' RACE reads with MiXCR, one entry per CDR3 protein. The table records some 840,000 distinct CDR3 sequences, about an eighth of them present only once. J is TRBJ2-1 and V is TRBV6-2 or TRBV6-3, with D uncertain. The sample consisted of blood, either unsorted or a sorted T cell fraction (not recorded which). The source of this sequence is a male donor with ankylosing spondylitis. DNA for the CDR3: TGTGCCAGCAGTTATAAGAGCCGGGCGGAGCAGTTCTTC. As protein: CASSYKSRAEQFF.